Listed below are T cell receptor beta chains from one sample, sequenced in a study of blood T cell repertoires in COVID-19. Only in-frame clones appear in the TCRdb table, and some are missing; sequencing was by immunoSEQ multiplex PCR. The sample lists roughly 330,000 clones, approximately 89% seen once, with about 5% in the top ten. Sequenced input: PBMCs or T cells enriched from blood (not recorded which). The receptors were sampled from a young woman who had recovered from COVID-19. The CDR3 runs from the conserved cysteine through the conserved F or W. D genes are given only for firm matches. Clone size, where shown, is once, few, many, or a class for clones that have expanded.

CDR3: CSVERGPEAFF; DNA: TGCAGCGTTGAAAGGGGCCCTGAAGCTTTCTTT; V: TRBV29-1; size: -; D: -; J: TRBJ1-1
CDR3: CASKGSRQGGYTF; DNA: TGTGCCTCCAAAGGGTCCCGGCAGGGCGGCTACACCTTC; V: TRBV2; size: -; D: -; J: TRBJ1-2
CDR3: CASSQDNLRGTEAFF; DNA: TGCGCCAGCAGCCAAGACAACCTCAGGGGCACTGAAGCTTTCTTT; V: TRBV4-1; size: -; D: -; J: TRBJ1-1
CDR3: CASSPRQGADGYTF; DNA: TGCGCCAGCAGTCCCCGACAGGGGGCGGATGGCTACACCTTC; V: TRBV5-1; size: -; D: TRBD1; J: TRBJ1-2
CDR3: CASSTTGSNQPQHF; DNA: TGTGCCAGCAGTACTACGGGGTCCAATCAGCCCCAGCATTTT; V: TRBV27; size: -; D: -; J: TRBJ1-5
CDR3: CASSPYRVRNSPLHF; DNA: TGTGCCAGCTCACCATACCGGGTACGGAATTCACCCCTCCACTTT; V: TRBV18; size: -; D: -; J: TRBJ1-6
CDR3: CASSPLSGAETQYF; DNA: TGCGCCAGCAGCCCCCTGAGTGGGGCAGAGACCCAGTACTTC; V: TRBV5-1; size: -; D: -; J: TRBJ2-5
CDR3: CATSRDITGGNQPQHF; DNA: TGTGCCACCAGCAGAGATATTACAGGGGGCAATCAGCCCCAGCATTTT; V: TRBV15; size: -; D: TRBD1; J: TRBJ1-5
CDR3: CASSPRGGTVGYTF; DNA: TGCGCCAGCAGCCCCCGCGGGGGCACGGTTGGCTACACCTTC; V: TRBV4-1; size: -; D: -; J: TRBJ1-2
CDR3: CSASPGDTQYF; DNA: TGCAGTGCTTCACCAGGAGATACGCAGTATTTT; V: TRBV20-1; size: -; D: -; J: TRBJ2-3
CDR3: CASSPTDRTIDTIYF; DNA: TGTGCCAGCTCACCGACGGACAGGACTATTGACACCATATATTTT; V: TRBV18; size: -; D: TRBD1; J: TRBJ1-3
CDR3: CASSLDSGWAEAFF; DNA: TGCGCCAGCAGCTTGGATTCAGGGTGGGCTGAAGCTTTCTTT; V: TRBV5-1; size: -; D: -; J: TRBJ1-1
CDR3: CASSLDLFSGANVLTF; DNA: TGTGCCAGCAGCTTAGATCTGTTCTCTGGGGCCAACGTCCTGACTTTC; V: TRBV11-2; size: -; D: -; J: TRBJ2-6
CDR3: CASSPTQGAEPGNTIYF; DNA: TGTGCCAGCTCACCAACACAGGGGGCCGAACCTGGAAACACCATATATTTT; V: TRBV18; size: once; D: TRBD1; J: TRBJ1-3
CDR3: CASSQVLVVLPTSGANVLTF; DNA: TGCGCCAGCAGCCAAGTGTTAGTCGTCCTACCGACATCTGGGGCCAACGTCCTGACTTTC; V: TRBV4-1; size: -; D: -; J: TRBJ2-6
CDR3: CASSFDSFALHF; DNA: TGTGCCAGCAGCTTCGACAGTTTCGCTCTCCACTTT; V: TRBV7-9; size: -; D: -; J: TRBJ1-6
CDR3: CASVEGSGYGYTF; DNA: TGTGCCAGCGTGGAGGGAAGCGGCTATGGCTACACCTTC; V: TRBV7-9; size: -; D: -; J: TRBJ1-2
CDR3: CASSPGTGVSYEQYF; DNA: TGCGCCAGCAGCCCAGGGACAGGAGTCTCCTACGAGCAGTACTTC; V: TRBV4-3; size: -; D: TRBD1; J: TRBJ2-7
CDR3: CASSLEDRREKLFF; DNA: TGTGCCAGCAGCTTAGAGGACAGAAGAGAAAAACTGTTTTTT; V: TRBV7-9; size: -; D: -; J: TRBJ1-4
CDR3: CASSLVPAGGAGRDTEAFF; DNA: TGCGCCAGCAGCTTGGTTCCCGCAGGGGGCGCGGGAAGGGACACTGAAGCTTTCTTT; V: TRBV5-1; size: -; D: TRBD1; J: TRBJ1-1
CDR3: CASSFTSGGADTQYF; DNA: TGTGCCAGCAGTTTCACTAGCGGGGGGGCAGATACGCAGTATTTT; V: TRBV5-5; size: -; D: TRBD2; J: TRBJ2-3
CDR3: CASSLSPTTYEQYF; DNA: TGTGCCAGCAGCTTGTCACCGACTACCTACGAGCAGTACTTC; V: TRBV5-5; size: -; D: -; J: TRBJ2-7
CDR3: CASSPGLAGAYEQYF; DNA: TGTGCCAGCAGCCCGGGACTAGCGGGGGCCTACGAGCAGTACTTC; V: TRBV5-4; size: -; D: TRBD2; J: TRBJ2-7
CDR3: CASRSRTADQPQHF; DNA: TGTGCCAGCAGATCTCGGACAGCAGATCAGCCCCAGCATTTT; V: TRBV27; size: -; D: -; J: TRBJ1-5
CDR3: CASSLGGNSNSPLHF; DNA: TGTGCCAGCAGCTTAGGAGGTAACAGCAATTCACCCCTCCACTTT; V: TRBV5-6; size: -; D: -; J: TRBJ1-6
CDR3: CASSMGTSSYEQYF; DNA: TGTGCCAGTAGTATGGGGACATCCTCTTACGAGCAGTACTTC; V: TRBV19; size: -; D: -; J: TRBJ2-7